These 25 T cell receptor beta chains originate from one sample sequenced in a study of blood T cell repertoires in COVID-19. Sequencing used immunoSEQ multiplex PCR; TCRdb keeps in-frame clones, though not all of them. The sample carries roughly 70,000 clones, more than 60% recorded once. Sequencing used peripheral blood. The receptors come from a man in his sixties with acute or convalescent COVID-19.

This clone has more than one count but fewer than ten. The J gene is TRBJ2-7, the V gene TRBV3-1 (or the pseudogene TRBV3-2), with a tentative D call TRBD2 (6 bases). This CDR3 is 16 amino acids long. Germline CDR1 and CDR2: LGHDT and YNNKEL (reference sequence). V gave up 3 bases and J gave up 5 bases, with 20 bases separating them. The CDR3 spells CASSQLGSPPGDEQYV. CDR3 nucleotides: TGTGCCAGCAGCCAGCTTGGATCTCCGCCGGGGGACGAGCAGTACGTC.

This clone was seen just once. The CDR3 is CASSLNGQLSSYEQYV. The CDR3 DNA reads TGTGCCAGCAGCTTAAATGGCCAATTGTCCTCCTACGAGCAGTACGTC. V is TRBV7-8 and J is TRBJ2-7; D not certain. The CDR3 totals 16 residues. CDR1 is SGHVS, CDR2 FQNEAQ, per germline. Trimming removed 2 bases at V and 0 bases at J, with 14 bases between.

The chain combines TRBV3-1 (or the pseudogene TRBV3-2) with TRBJ1-1; D is ambiguous. With 0 bases removed from V and 11 bases from J, the gap between germline ends came to 16 bases. The length of the CDR3 is 14 residues. Germline V gives CDR1 LGHDT, CDR2 YNNKEL (reference sequence). The CDR3 here is CASSQDHLGSEAFF. The CDR3, as DNA: TGTGCCAGCAGCCAAGACCACCTCGGATCGGAGGCTTTCTTT.

This chain joins TRBV11-2 and TRBJ2-5; D is perhaps TRBD1 (6 bases). Germline values: CDR1 SGHAT, CDR2 FQNNGV. The CDR3 consists of 15 residues. V was pared by 1 base and J by 2 bases, with 11 bases between. The CDR3 DNA sequence: TGTGCCAGCAGCTTAGCTTCCGGGACACAAGAGACCCAGTACTTC. Translation gives CASSLASGTQETQYF.

The chain joins TRBV30 to TRBJ2-7; 11 bases are a match to TRBD2. Trimming took 2 bases from V and 3 from J; bases not matched to a gene: 9. This CDR3 is built from 16 residues. The V gene's germline CDR1 is GTSNPN and CDR2 SVGIG (reference sequence). The CDR3 region has the DNA TGTGCCTGGAGTAATTTAGCGGGAGGGTTCGACTACGAGCAGTACTTC. Translated, it gives CAWSNLAGGFDYEQYF.

The CDR3 region has the DNA TGTGCCAGCAGGGAGGGGGCGCGGAATGAGCAGTTCTTC. As protein: CASREGARNEQFF. The rearrangement uses TRBV6-6 and TRBJ2-1; TRBD1 might be the D (7 bases). CDR3 length: 13 residues. Trimming took off 6 bases at V and 7 bases at J, with 13 bases between the two ends. CDR1 and CDR2 from the germline V gene are MNHNY and SVGAGI (reference sequence).

The chain combines TRBV13 with TRBJ1-2, with TRBD1 matching 7 bases. V lost 5 bases, J lost 0 bases, and 6 bases stayed unmatched. This CDR3 is built from 15 residues. Germline V gene data show CDR1 as PRHDT and CDR2 as FYEKMQ (reference sequence). The CDR3 is CASSLPTGTNYGYTF. The CDR3 DNA is TGTGCCAGCAGCCTCCCGACAGGGACTAACTATGGCTACACCTTC.

This clone was seen at least ten times. The chain carries TRBV7-3 and TRBJ1-6; D not resolved. V lost 3 bases and J lost 6, with 9 bases in between. This CDR3 has 14 amino acids. Germline lookup yields CDR1 SGHTA and CDR2 FQGTGA. CDR3 DNA: TGTGCCAGCAGCTTCGGACGGGGTAATTCACCCCTCCACTTT. Protein product: CASSFGRGNSPLHF.

This clone turned up a few times. V gene TRBV7-8 combines with J gene TRBJ1-5; D possibly corresponds to TRBD1 (5 bases). The V gene's germline CDR1 is SGHVS and CDR2 FQNEAQ. V was clipped by 2 bases and J by 9 bases, with 11 bases between them. The CDR3 has 13 residues. In DNA, the CDR3 is TGTGCCAGCAGCTTAAATGGGGCAGCGCCCCAGCATTTT. It specifies CASSLNGAAPQHF.

The chain employs TRBV19 and TRBJ2-3; 7 bases map to TRBD1. V trimming: 7 bases; J trimming: 0 bases; junction bases outside the gene matches: 7. The CDR3 is 15 residues long. CDR1 and CDR2 from the germline V gene are LNHDA and SQIVND (reference sequence). The CDR3: CASIGAGGSTDTQYF. The CDR3 DNA is TGTGCCAGTATAGGGGCAGGGGGAAGCACAGATACGCAGTATTTT.

This clone has just a few counts. The gene calls are TRBV18 and TRBJ2-5; perhaps TRBD1 as D (7 bases). Trimming took off 3 bases at V and 2 bases at J, with 13 bases between the two ends. This CDR3 comprises 15 residues. Germline-derived CDR1 and CDR2 are KGHSH and LQKENI. The CDR3 DNA sequence: TGTGCCAGCTCACCTCCCGCAGGGGGGCAAGAGACCCAGTACTTC. The encoded protein is CASSPPAGGQETQYF.

This sequence joins TRBV18 and TRBJ2-1; 8 nucleotides line up with TRBD1. The CDR3 contains 17 residues. V lost 3 bases to trimming and J lost 6 bases; unmatched junction nucleotides: 13. In germline, CDR1 is KGHSH, CDR2 LQKENI. The CDR3 reads CASSPTIGTGQGNEQFF. CDR3 nucleotides: TGTGCCAGCTCACCTACAATAGGGACAGGTCAGGGCAATGAGCAGTTCTTC.

This chain joins TRBV19 and TRBJ2-1, with 8 bases identical to TRBD1. V lost 4 bases and J lost 0; bases outside the gene matches: 2. This CDR3 contains 15 residues. The germline CDR1 and CDR2 sequences are LNHDA and SQIVND (reference sequence). The CDR3 sequence: CASSRGTGSYNEQFF. Written as DNA, the CDR3 is TGTGCCAGTAGTAGGGGGACAGGCTCCTACAATGAGCAGTTCTTC.

This chain links TRBV6-5 with TRBJ2-2, with 10 bases fitting TRBD2. CDR1 is MNHEY, CDR2 SVGAGI, per germline. The CDR3 totals 13 residues. Trimming removed 7 bases from V and 6 bases from J; junction bases left unmatched: 2. Here the CDR3 reads CASNLAGAGELFF. DNA for the CDR3: TGTGCCAGCAATCTAGCGGGAGCCGGGGAGCTGTTTTTT.

This clone turned up a few times. The chain is built from TRBV12-3 or TRBV12-4 and TRBJ2-1; tentative D call: TRBD2 (7 bases). This CDR3 is 12 amino acids long. V lost 8 bases and J 8 bases, leaving 13 bases between the germline ends. The CDR3 loop reads CASGGAVDEQFF. The CDR3 nucleotides read TGTGCCAGCGGGGGGGCGGTCGATGAGCAGTTCTTC.

In this sample, this clone turned up a few times. The rearrangement links TRBV28 to TRBJ1-5; D uncertain. The germline V gene encodes CDR1 MDHEN and CDR2 SYDVKM. This CDR3 comprises 16 residues. Trimming removed 3 bases from V and 1 base from J, with 13 bases in between. CDR3 coding DNA: TGTGCCAGCAGTTTCGGGGAGGATGGGAGCAATCAGCCCCAGCATTTT. This translates into CASSFGEDGSNQPQHF.

With regard to this clone: Other DNA sequences in the sample encode the same CDR3. CDR3 amino acids: CASSPRTGVGYTF. DNA for the CDR3: TGTGCCAGCAGCCCTCGTACAGGGGTTGGCTACACCTTC. This chain joins TRBV12-3 or TRBV12-4 and TRBJ1-2; the match to TRBD1 covers 7 bases. The CDR3 sequence is 13 residues long. The V segment lost 6 bases and the J segment 7 bases; nucleotides outside the gene matches: 8.

The rearrangement uses TRBV11-2 and TRBJ2-3; possible D gene TRBD1, 6 bases. From germline, CDR1 is SGHAT and CDR2 FQNNGV. Trimming took off 0 bases at V and 5 bases at J, with 21 bases between the two ends. The CDR3 is 18 amino acids. The CDR3 DNA sequence: TGTGCCAGCAGCTTAGACGTCGGACAGTTCACTGATGGAGATACGCAGTATTTT. Its translation is CASSLDVGQFTDGDTQYF.

This clone was recorded a few times. This sequence joins TRBV9 and TRBJ2-5, with 10 bases fitting TRBD1. Germline V gives CDR1 SGDLS, CDR2 YYNGEE. CDR3 length: 16 amino acids. The V and J ends lost 4 bases and 4 bases, in that order; junction bases with no gene match: 10. The CDR3 bases are TGTGCCAGCAGCTCACGGCACGACAGGGGGCGAGAGACCCAGTACTTC. This encodes CASSSRHDRGRETQYF.

V gene TRBV5-1 combines with J gene TRBJ2-5, with D maybe TRBD1 (5 bases). Germline lookup yields CDR1 SGHRS and CDR2 YFSETQ. Between the trimmed V and J ends, which lost 4 bases and 5 bases, there was a span of 12 bases. CDR3 length: 13 residues. The CDR3 reads CASSVRQSETQYF. In DNA, the CDR3 is TGCGCCAGCAGCGTAAGACAGAGTGAGACCCAGTACTTC.

The chain combines TRBV5-4 with TRBJ1-2, with D possibly being TRBD1 (6 bases). The CDR3 is made up of 15 amino acids. Deletions cut 0 bases from V and 7 bases from J, with 16 bases between. CDR1 and CDR2 from the germline V gene are SGHNT and YYREEE (reference sequence). As DNA, the CDR3 is TGTGCCAGCAGCTTGGCCCAGGGGCTTGGTAGTGGCTACACCTTC. This codes for CASSLAQGLGSGYTF.

The J gene is TRBJ2-7, the V gene TRBV28; TRBD1 agrees at 8 bases. The CDR3 spans 14 residues. CDR1 and CDR2 from the germline V gene are MDHEN and SYDVKM. V trimming: 10 bases; J trimming: 12 bases; junction bases outside the gene matches: 20. The CDR3 spells CATERPDRASVLYF. CDR3 bases: TGTGCCACAGAAAGGCCGGACAGGGCCAGTGTGTTGTACTTC.

The gene calls are TRBV11-2 and TRBJ2-2; a weak D match, TRBD1 (6 bases). Trimming took off 7 bases at V and 5 bases at J, with 23 bases between the two ends. In germline, CDR1 is SGHAT, CDR2 FQNNGV. The CDR3 covers 17 residues. CDR3 residues: CASNDFPGQRLTGELFF. DNA of the CDR3: TGTGCCAGCAACGATTTCCCCGGACAGCGGCTAACCGGGGAGCTGTTTTTT.

The rearrangement links TRBV7-2 to TRBJ2-5, with TRBD2 matching 11 bases. In germline, CDR1 is SGHTA, CDR2 FQGNSA. The CDR3 sequence is 15 residues long. V was clipped by 6 bases and J by 5 bases; unmatched bases: 8. The CDR3 sequence is CASSGTSGDGETQYF. CDR3 nucleotides: TGTGCCAGCAGTGGGACTAGCGGAGACGGGGAGACCCAGTACTTC.

CDR3 sequence (DNA): TGTGCCATCAGTGCAAACAGAAACACTGAAGCTTTCTTT. It encodes CAISANRNTEAFF. The chain links TRBV10-3 to TRBJ1-1; D gene ambiguous. The CDR3 consists of 13 residues. Germline V lookup: CDR1 ENHRY, CDR2 SYGVKD. The V end lost 4 bases, the J end lost 2 bases, and 8 bases lay between the germline ends.